Listed below are T cell receptor beta chains from one sample, sequenced in a study of T-cell memory formation after mild COVID-19. TCRdb fed the 5' RACE reads into MiXCR, producing one record per CDR3 protein. The repertoire holds around 530,000 distinct CDR3 sequences, with 20% to 25% as singletons. Sequencing was carried out using PBMCs or a T cell subset sorted from them (not recorded which). The receptors derive from an adult woman who had mild COVID-19 (a few samples of this study predate the infection). Cell type and time point are not known. Each CDR3 is given without its conserved first and last residue. The order of the fields is V gene, CDR3 protein.

V: TRBV2; CDR3: ASSVGLGEAGEQF
V: TRBV20-1; CDR3: SAPRTGNGEQY
V: TRBV7-6; CDR3: ASSLVGVENTEAL
V: TRBV6-5; CDR3: ASSYLGAYEQY
V: TRBV6-6; CDR3: ASSRQSKNTEAF
V: TRBV9; CDR3: ASSLGQGADGELF
V: TRBV27; CDR3: ATKIGQGGEKLF
V: TRBV5-1; CDR3: ASSLGEEQPQH
V: TRBV6-5; CDR3: ASSWIAPMNTEAF
V: TRBV7-6; CDR3: ASSLAQGIFTDTQY
V: TRBV6-6; CDR3: ASSDLAGRNTGELF
V: TRBV25-1; CDR3: ASSEGGQDYNEQF
V: TRBV15; CDR3: ATLLRGTGPQETQY
V: TRBV4-2; CDR3: ASSHVGPGEQY
V: TRBV5-6; CDR3: ASSLAQDFTDTQY
V: TRBV20-1; CDR3: SARDPQQKYEQY
V: TRBV6-2/TRBV6-3; CDR3: ASSYGALGLSEAF
V: TRBV6-5; CDR3: ASNLGGMNTEAF
V: TRBV5-6; CDR3: ASSFLGQQETQY
V: TRBV5-1; CDR3: ASSLAQGGYEQY
V: TRBV18; CDR3: ASSPPVGTESGNTIY
V: TRBV11-2; CDR3: ASSLDRAKDREAF
V: TRBV5-4; CDR3: ASSHVGTDSPLH
V: TRBV5-1; CDR3: ASREAANTEAF
V: TRBV7-9; CDR3: ASSSTGGMSYEQY
V: TRBV7-6; CDR3: ASSPQGRQETQY
V: TRBV11-2; CDR3: ASSLDLGGPLTQETQY
V: TRBV3-1; CDR3: ASSHGTSTDTQY
V: TRBV20-1; CDR3: SCPFFETQY
V: TRBV7-2; CDR3: ASTQSTNTEAF
V: TRBV9; CDR3: ARAGELPETQY
V: TRBV30; CDR3: AWTAGEPYNEQF
V: TRBV25-1; CDR3: ASSAPALPYEQY
V: TRBV19; CDR3: ASSIVTGREQY
V: TRBV29-1; CDR3: SEGNSGGLGRYEQY
V: TRBV4-3; CDR3: ASSSAVAVVDEQY
V: TRBV9; CDR3: ASSVGRHLNNEQF
V: TRBV11-2; CDR3: ASSEVGYEQY
V: TRBV5-6; CDR3: ASSTGQAAYEQY